This T cell receptor (beta chain) was captured by sequencing in a study of CD8 T cells in ankylosing spondylitis. This CDR3 contains 12 residues. In making TCR beta libraries, quantitative 5'-RACE with molecular barcodes was used. TCRdb independently ran MiXCR on the 5' RACE reads; one entry per CDR3 protein. Of 200,000 to 250,000 distinct CDR3 sequences listed, 5.5% to 7.5% are singletons. There are many counts of this clonotype. Its antigen remains unidentified. Overall study findings and caveats: In ankylosing spondylitis blood, a motif of several highly homologous TCR beta variants appeared characteristic. Relatively scarce in peripheral blood, disease-linked clones were CD8+. Some motif variants had been reported before (in reactive arthritis synovial fluid and blood). The clones that were linked to disease were reported to be significantly enriched in matched synovial fluid samples from ankylosing spondylitis patients.

The gene calls are TRBV12-3 or TRBV12-4 and TRBJ1-2; D possibly corresponds to TRBD1 (5 bases). The sequence was collected from a male donor with ankylosing spondylitis. The sequenced sample was blood, either unsorted or a sorted T cell fraction (not recorded which). DNA of the CDR3: TGTGCAGCTTCAGGGTCGAAGTATGGCTACACCTTC. Translation gives CAASGSKYGYTF.